This TCR beta chain was documented in a study of cytomegalovirus exposure and HLA in healthy donors. In its sample, this clone was seen a few times. The PCR ran on 60 Vbeta and 13 Jbeta primers. The repertoire was sequenced with immunoSEQ multiplex PCR; TCRdb's copy has only in-frame clones and lacks some. The data show around 150,000 clones, with more than 65% seen just once and 4.5% to 5% held by the top ten. This receptor was identified in a man aged 18 to 30 in good health and CMV-seropositive. The specimen was PBMCs.

The CDR3 DNA is TGTGCCAGCAGAGAGACAGGGGCAAACATTCAGTACTTC. The encoded protein is CASRETGANIQYF. This sequence joins TRBV5-6 and TRBJ2-4; 8 nucleotides align to TRBD1. V lost 5 bases and J lost 6; bases outside the gene matches: 4. Germline CDR1 and CDR2: SGHDT and YYEEEE. CDR3 size: 13 residues.